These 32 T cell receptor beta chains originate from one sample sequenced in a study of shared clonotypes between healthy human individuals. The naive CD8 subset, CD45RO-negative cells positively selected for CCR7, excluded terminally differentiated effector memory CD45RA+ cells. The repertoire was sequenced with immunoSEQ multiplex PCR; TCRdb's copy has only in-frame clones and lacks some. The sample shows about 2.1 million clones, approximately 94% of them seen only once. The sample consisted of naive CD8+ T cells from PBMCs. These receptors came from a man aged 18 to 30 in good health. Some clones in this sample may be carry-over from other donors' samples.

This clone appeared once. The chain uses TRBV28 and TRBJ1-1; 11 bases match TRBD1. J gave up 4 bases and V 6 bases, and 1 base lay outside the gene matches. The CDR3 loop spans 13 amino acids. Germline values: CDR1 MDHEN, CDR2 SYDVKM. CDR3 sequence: CASRGTGGTEAFF. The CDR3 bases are TGTGCCAGCAGAGGGACAGGGGGCACTGAAGCTTTCTTT.

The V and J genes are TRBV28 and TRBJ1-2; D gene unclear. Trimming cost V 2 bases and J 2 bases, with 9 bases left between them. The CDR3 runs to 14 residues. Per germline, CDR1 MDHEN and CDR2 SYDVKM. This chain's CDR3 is CASSLITRNYGYTF. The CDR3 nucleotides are TGTGCCAGCAGTTTAATTACCAGGAACTATGGCTACACCTTC.

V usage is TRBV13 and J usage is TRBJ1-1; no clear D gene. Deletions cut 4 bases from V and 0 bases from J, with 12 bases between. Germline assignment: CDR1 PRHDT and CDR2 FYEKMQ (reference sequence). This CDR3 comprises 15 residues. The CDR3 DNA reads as TGTGCCAGCAGCTCGCCGGGAAGAATGAACACTGAAGCTTTCTTT. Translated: CASSSPGRMNTEAFF.

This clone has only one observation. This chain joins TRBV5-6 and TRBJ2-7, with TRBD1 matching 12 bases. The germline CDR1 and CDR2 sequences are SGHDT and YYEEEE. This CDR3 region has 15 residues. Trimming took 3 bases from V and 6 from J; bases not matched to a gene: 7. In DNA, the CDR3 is TGTGCCAGCAGCTCATGGGACAGGGGGCAGGTCGAGCAGTACTTC. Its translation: CASSSWDRGQVEQYF.

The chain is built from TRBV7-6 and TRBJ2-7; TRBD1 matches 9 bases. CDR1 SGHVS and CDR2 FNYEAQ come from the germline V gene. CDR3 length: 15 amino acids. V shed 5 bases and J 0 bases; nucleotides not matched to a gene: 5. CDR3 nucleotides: TGTGCCAGCAGCCCCTTGGGACAGGGCTCCTACGAGCAGTACTTC. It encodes CASSPLGQGSYEQYF.

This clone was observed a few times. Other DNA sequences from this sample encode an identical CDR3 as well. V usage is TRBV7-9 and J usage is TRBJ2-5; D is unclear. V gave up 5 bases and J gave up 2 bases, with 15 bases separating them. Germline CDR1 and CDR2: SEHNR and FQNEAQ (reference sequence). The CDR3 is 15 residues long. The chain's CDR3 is CASSLRSGTQETQYF. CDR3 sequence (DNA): TGTGCCAGCAGCCTAAGGTCGGGCACACAAGAGACCCAGTACTTC.

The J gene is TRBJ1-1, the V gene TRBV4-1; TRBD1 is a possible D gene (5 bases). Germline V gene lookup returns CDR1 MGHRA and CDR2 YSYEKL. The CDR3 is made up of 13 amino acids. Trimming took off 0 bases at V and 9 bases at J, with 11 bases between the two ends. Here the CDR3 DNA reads TGCGCCAGCAGCCAAGATCTCGACAGACAAGCTTTCTTT. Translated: CASSQDLDRQAFF.

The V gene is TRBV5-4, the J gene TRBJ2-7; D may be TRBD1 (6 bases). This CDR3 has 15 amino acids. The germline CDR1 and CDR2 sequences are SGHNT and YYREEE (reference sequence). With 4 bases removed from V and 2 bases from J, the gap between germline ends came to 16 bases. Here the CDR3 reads CASSLGPGTTYEQYF. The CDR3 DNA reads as TGTGCCAGCAGCCTCGGACCCGGGACAACCTACGAGCAGTACTTC.

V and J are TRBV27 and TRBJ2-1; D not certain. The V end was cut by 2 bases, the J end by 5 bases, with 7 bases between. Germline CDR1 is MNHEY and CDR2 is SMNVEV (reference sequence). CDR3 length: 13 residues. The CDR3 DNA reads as TGTGCCAGCAGTTTACGATCCCACAATGAGCAGTTCTTC. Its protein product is CASSLRSHNEQFF.

CDR3 loop: CASSMPLSGIQYF. The CDR3 region has the DNA TGTGCCAGCAGCATGCCTCTTTCGGGCATTCAGTACTTC. The chain combines TRBV7-9 with TRBJ2-4, with no clear D. V dropped 5 bases and J dropped 9 bases, with 14 bases sitting between them. Germline V gene lookup returns CDR1 SEHNR and CDR2 FQNEAQ (reference sequence). CDR3 length: 13 residues.

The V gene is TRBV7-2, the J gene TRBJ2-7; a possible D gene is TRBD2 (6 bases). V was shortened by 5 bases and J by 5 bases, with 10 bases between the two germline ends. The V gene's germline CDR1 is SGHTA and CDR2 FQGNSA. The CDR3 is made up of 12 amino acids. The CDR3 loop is CASSLRGNEQYF. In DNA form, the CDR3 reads TGTGCCAGCAGCCTCCGGGGGAACGAGCAGTACTTC.

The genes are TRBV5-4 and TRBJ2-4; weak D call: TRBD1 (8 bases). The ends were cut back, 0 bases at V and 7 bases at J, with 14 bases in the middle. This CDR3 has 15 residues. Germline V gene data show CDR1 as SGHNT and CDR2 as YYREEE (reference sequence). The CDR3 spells CASSLGQGRGNIQYF. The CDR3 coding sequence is TGTGCCAGCAGCTTGGGACAGGGGAGGGGGAACATTCAGTACTTC.

The CDR3 reads CASSEHRASYEQYF. DNA of the CDR3: TGTGCCAGCAGTGAACACAGGGCCAGCTACGAGCAGTACTTC. This rearrangement joins TRBV6-1 to TRBJ2-7; possible D gene TRBD1, 6 bases. V lost 2 bases and J 3 bases, leaving 11 bases between the germline ends. This CDR3 has 14 amino acids. The germline V gene has CDR1 MNHNS and CDR2 SASEGT.

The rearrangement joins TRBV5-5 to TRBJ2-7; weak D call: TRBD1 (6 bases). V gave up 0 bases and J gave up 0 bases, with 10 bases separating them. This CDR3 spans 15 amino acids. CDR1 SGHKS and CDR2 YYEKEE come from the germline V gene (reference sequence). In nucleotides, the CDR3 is TGTGCCAGCAGCTTGGCAGACAGGCGCTCCTACGAGCAGTACTTC. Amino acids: CASSLADRRSYEQYF.

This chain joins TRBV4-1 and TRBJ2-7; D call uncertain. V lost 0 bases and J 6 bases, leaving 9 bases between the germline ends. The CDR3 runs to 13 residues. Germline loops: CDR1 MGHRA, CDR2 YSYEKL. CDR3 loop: CASSQDAAAEQYF. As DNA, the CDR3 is TGCGCCAGCAGCCAAGATGCTGCCGCCGAGCAGTACTTC.

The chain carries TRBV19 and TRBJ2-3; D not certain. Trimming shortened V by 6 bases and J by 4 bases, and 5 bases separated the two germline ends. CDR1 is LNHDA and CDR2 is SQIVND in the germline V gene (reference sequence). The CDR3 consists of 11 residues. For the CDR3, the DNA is TGTGCCAGTAGAACGTCAGATACGCAGTATTTT. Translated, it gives CASRTSDTQYF.

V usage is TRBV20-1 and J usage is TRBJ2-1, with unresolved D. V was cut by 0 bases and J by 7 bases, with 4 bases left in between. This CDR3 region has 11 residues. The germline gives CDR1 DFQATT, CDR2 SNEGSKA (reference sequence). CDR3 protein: CSARERNEQFF. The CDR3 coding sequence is TGCAGTGCTAGAGAGAGGAATGAGCAGTTCTTC.

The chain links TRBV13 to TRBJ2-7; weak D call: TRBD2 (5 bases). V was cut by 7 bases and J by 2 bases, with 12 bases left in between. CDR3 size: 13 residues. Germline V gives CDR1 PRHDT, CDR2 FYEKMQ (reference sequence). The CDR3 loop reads CASIDAGTYEQYF. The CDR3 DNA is TGTGCCAGCATCGATGCGGGTACCTACGAGCAGTACTTC.

CDR3 protein: CASSPGTVSSEQFF. Here the CDR3 DNA reads TGTGCCAGTAGTCCCGGGACAGTCTCCTCTGAGCAGTTCTTC. The V gene is TRBV19, the J gene TRBJ2-1, with 7 bases matching TRBD1. J gave up 9 bases and V 5 bases, and 10 bases lay outside the gene matches. The CDR3 loop spans 14 amino acids. Germline V lookup: CDR1 LNHDA, CDR2 SQIVND (reference sequence).

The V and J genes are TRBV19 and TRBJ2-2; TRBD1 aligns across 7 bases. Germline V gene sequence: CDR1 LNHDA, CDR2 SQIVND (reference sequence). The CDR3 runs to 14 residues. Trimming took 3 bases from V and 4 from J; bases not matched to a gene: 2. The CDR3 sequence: CASSMGQITGELFF. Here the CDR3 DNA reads TGTGCCAGTAGTATGGGACAGATCACCGGGGAGCTGTTTTTT.

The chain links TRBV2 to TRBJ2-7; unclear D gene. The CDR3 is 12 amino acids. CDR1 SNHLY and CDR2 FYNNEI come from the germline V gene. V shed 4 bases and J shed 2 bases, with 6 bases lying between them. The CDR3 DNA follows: TGTGCCAGCAGTGGCGCCGCCTACGAGCAGTACTTC. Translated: CASSGAAYEQYF.

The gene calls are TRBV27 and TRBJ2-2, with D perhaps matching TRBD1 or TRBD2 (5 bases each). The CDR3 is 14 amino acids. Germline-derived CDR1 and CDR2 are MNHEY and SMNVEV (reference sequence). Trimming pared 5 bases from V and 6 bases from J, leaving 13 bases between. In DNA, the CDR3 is TGTGCCAGCAGTCCAACGGGGACCCCCGGGGAGCTGTTTTTT. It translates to CASSPTGTPGELFF.

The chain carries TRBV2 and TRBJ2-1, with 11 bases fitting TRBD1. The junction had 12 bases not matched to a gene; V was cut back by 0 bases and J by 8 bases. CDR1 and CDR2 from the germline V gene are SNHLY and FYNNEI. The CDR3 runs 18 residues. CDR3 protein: CASSEALSWDRGMDEQFF. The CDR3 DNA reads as TGTGCCAGCAGTGAAGCCCTAAGTTGGGACAGGGGGATGGATGAGCAGTTCTTC.

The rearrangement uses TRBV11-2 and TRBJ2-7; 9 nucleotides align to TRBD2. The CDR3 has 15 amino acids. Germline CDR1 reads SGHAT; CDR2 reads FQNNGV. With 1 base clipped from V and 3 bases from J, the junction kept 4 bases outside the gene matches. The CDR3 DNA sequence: TGTGCCAGCAGCTTAGGGGGCGGGAGGGACTACGAGCAGTACTTC. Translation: CASSLGGGRDYEQYF.

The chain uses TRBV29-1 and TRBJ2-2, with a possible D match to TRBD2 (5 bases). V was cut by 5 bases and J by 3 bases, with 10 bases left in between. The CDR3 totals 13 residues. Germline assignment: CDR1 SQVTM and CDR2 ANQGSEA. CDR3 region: CSVNGKDTGELFF. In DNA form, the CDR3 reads TGCAGCGTTAACGGGAAGGACACCGGGGAGCTGTTTTTT.

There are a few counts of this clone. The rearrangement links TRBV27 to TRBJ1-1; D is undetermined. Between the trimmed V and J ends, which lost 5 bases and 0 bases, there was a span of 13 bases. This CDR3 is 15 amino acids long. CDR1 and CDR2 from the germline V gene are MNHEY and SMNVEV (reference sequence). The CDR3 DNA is TGTGCCAGCAGTCCCGACGGAGGAGTGAACACTGAAGCTTTCTTT. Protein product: CASSPDGGVNTEAFF.

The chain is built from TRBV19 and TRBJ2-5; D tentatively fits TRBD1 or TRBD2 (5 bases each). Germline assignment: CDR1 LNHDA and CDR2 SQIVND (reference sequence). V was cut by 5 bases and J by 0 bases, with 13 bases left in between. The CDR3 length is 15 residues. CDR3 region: CASSPRDGYQETQYF. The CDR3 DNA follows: TGTGCCAGTAGTCCCCGGGACGGCTACCAAGAGACCCAGTACTTC.

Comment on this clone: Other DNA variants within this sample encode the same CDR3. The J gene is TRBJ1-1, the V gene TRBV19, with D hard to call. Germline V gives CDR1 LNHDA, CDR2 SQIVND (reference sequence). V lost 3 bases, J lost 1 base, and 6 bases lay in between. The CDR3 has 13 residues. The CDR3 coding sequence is TGTGCCAGTAGTATTTCCCCGAACACTGAAGCTTTCTTT. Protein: CASSISPNTEAFF.

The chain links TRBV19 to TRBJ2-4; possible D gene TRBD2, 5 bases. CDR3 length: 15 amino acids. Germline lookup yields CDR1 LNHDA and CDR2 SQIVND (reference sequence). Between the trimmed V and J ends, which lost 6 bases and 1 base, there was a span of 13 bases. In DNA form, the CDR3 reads TGTGCCAGTAGGTGGACTGCCTCGGCCAAAAACATTCAGTACTTC. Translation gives CASRWTASAKNIQYF.

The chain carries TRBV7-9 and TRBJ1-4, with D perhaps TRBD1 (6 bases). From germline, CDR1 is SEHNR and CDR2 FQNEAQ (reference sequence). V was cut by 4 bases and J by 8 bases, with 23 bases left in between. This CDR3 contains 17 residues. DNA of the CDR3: TGTGCCAGCAGCTCCTTCCCTCTACAGGGCCTTAAGGAAAAACTGTTTTTT. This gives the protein CASSSFPLQGLKEKLFF.

DNA for the CDR3: TGTGCCAGCTCACCACCCCTTGGGGGGGGCGAGCAGTACTTC. It codes for CASSPPLGGGEQYF. The chain joins TRBV18 to TRBJ2-7, with 7 nucleotides matching TRBD2. V lost 0 bases to trimming and J lost 6 bases; unmatched junction nucleotides: 5. Germline-derived CDR1 and CDR2 are KGHSH and LQKENI. The CDR3 has 14 amino acids.

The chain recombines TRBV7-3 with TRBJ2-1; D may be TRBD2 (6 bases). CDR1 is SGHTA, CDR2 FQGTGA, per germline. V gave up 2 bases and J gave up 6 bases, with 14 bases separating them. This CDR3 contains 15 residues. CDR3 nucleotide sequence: TGTGCCAGCAGCTTAGGCGGGATACCTACCAATGAGCAGTTCTTC. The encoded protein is CASSLGGIPTNEQFF.